This TCR beta chain was captured in a study of T cells after yellow fever vaccination. Study results and limitations: A minor fraction of clonotypes spanned both CD4 and CD8 compartments. Researchers cautioned that FACS-sorted repertoires could harbor abundant clonotypes contaminating from the bulk population.

TCRdb re-analysed the 5' RACE reads in MiXCR, keeping a single row per CDR3 protein. The sample holds just under 600,000 distinct CDR3 sequences; about 13% are singletons and the top ten take over 11%. Turning to this clonotype: Its cognate antigen is unknown.

The CDR3 sequence is 14 residues long. With V trimmed by 8 bases and J by 0 bases, 6 bases remained unmatched. Looked up from germline, CDR1 is SEHNR and CDR2 is FQNEAQ (reference sequence). Specimen: PBMCs, collected on the day of the yellow fever booster vaccination. The chain uses TRBV7-9 and TRBJ2-7; 8 bases are a match to TRBD1. The sequence was obtained from a man aged 30 to 39 who received the YFV17D yellow fever vaccine. In nucleotides, the CDR3 is TGTGCCAGCCTGTGGACAGGGAACTCCTACGAGCAGTACTTC. This gives the protein CASLWTGNSYEQYF.